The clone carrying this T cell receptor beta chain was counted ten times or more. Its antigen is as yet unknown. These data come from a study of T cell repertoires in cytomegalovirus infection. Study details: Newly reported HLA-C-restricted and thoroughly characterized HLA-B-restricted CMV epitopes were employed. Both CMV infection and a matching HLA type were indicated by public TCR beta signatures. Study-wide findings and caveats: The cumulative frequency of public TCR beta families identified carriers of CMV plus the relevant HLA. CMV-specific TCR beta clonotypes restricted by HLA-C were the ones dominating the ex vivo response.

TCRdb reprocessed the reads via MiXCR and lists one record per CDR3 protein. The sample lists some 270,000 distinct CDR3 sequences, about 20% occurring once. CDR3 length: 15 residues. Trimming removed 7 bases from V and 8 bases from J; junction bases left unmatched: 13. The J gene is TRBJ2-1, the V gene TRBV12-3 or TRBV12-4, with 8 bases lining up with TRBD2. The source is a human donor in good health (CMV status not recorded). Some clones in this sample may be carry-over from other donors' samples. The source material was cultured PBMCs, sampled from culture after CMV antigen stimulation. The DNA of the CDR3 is TGTGCCAGCAACAAGGGAAGTAGCGGGAACCATGAGCAGTTCTTC. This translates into CASNKGSSGNHEQFF.